This is a list of T cell receptor beta chains from one sample in a study of blood T cell repertoires in COVID-19. TCRdb keeps only in-frame clones here, not all; method: immunoSEQ multiplex PCR. The sample contains roughly 38,000 clones, around 80% of which appear only once. Sequenced material: peripheral blood. The receptor set was obtained from a man aged 60-69 years in a cohort sampled during active COVID-19. Each CDR3 is given with its conserved first and last residue. A D gene is named only where the DNA matches it firmly. Rows give clone size only sometimes, using once, few, many, or a class for an expanded clone.

d_gene | j_gene | abundance | v_gene | CDR3aa
NA | TRBJ2-1 | many | TRBV24-1 | CATRTGNEQFF
TRBD1 | TRBJ2-7 | NA | TRBV12-3/TRBV12-4 | CASSFGTASYF
NA | TRBJ1-3 | NA | TRBV3-1/TRBV3-2 | CASSHTVPSGNTIYF
NA | TRBJ2-1 | NA | TRBV7-2 | CASSLQTTYNEQFF
TRBD2 | TRBJ2-7 | NA | TRBV29-1 | CSVVKPGLSTYEQYF
TRBD2 | TRBJ2-5 | few | TRBV25-1 | CARALAVETQYF
NA | TRBJ2-5 | NA | TRBV28 | CASRTTGGGETQYF
TRBD1 | TRBJ2-3 | NA | TRBV5-1 | CASSPDRSTDTQYF
TRBD1 | TRBJ2-1 | NA | TRBV7-9 | CASSFDRAQFF
TRBD1 | TRBJ1-6 | NA | TRBV12-5 | CASGLVQGRSYNSPLHF